This T cell receptor (beta chain) was found in a study of blood T cell repertoires in COVID-19 (dated by TCRdb to about 2020). In terms of the full investigation: Collaborator samples came from the United States, Italy and Spain and covered acute and convalescent phases of COVID-19. The repertoires were released in a freely available public database meant as a resource for research on the immune response to SARS-CoV-2. The prospective study material was composed of cDNA or gDNA derived from T cells, B-cell-depleted T cells, or PBMCs. A de-identified subject ID, COVID-19 status, age in years and sex were almost always included in the sample metadata. Where available, HLA class I and class II types were taken from metadata supplied by the sample provider and were not determined by assay-based typing. The dataset comprised deeply sampled blood TCRbeta repertoires from subjects exposed to, actively infected with, or recovered from COVID-19. The samples were drawn from the first 160 participants of the ongoing ImmuneRACE study and from 1,254 subjects provided by 6 global collaborators. General findings and caveats noted by the study authors: The quantity of clinical and demographic metadata differed by source and by participant and was supplied without curation.

The immunoSEQ Assay, a bias-controlled multiplex PCR, was used to amplify TCRbeta CDR3 regions from genomic DNA. Regarding the original processing steps: The number of nucleated cells in each sample was estimated from the amplification of reference gene primers within the assay. Sequence reads were collapsed and filtered to measure the absolute abundance of every unique TCRbeta CDR3 rearrangement. For each sample, productive Simpson clonality was calculated as the square root of Simpson's diversity index across productive rearrangements. Held by TCRdb, this immuneACCESS table contains in-frame sequences only and omits some clones. Under half of the omission traces to an unresolved V gene where checked; the cause of the rest is unknown. V and J calls and clone size follow that table, whereas D and trimming were derived from the DNA. The table for this sample lists hundreds of thousands of clones; approximately 86% of them were counted only once. The ten top clones hold 2.6% of the sample.

The CDR3, cysteine through phenylalanine, is 14 amino acids long. The DNA shown is the 42-base CDR3, in frame from base 1. The germline V gene (reference sequence) sets CDR1 to MNHEY and CDR2 to SMNVEV. V and J are truncated by 5 bases and 0 bases respectively, leaving an intervening sequence of 10 bases. In the prospective study, participants were about 18 to 89 years old, resided in approximately 25 geographic areas of the United States, and were enrolled through a virtual design. In the prospective study, cohorts were assigned on the basis of participant-reported clinical history obtained from a screening survey and a study questionnaire. In the prospective study, mobile phlebotomists collected whole blood, serum and a nasopharyngeal or oropharyngeal swab from each participant. Over a roughly 2-month period, participants in the prospective study had the option of providing additional blood draws and questionnaires. Blood samples from the prospective study were shipped frozen or at room temperature prior to DNA extraction.

As to this clone: It has no known antigen specificity. Base quality data are lacking; no much larger clone is found one base away.

The clonotype comes from a woman aged 25 to 39 with acute COVID-19. The V gene is TRBV27 and the J gene is TRBJ1-2; perhaps TRBD1 is the D gene, with 5 bases matching. Sequenced input: PBMCs or T cells enriched from blood (not recorded which). The CDR3 loop reads CASSHTTANYGYTF. The bases read TGTGCCAGCAGTCATACGACAGCTAACTATGGCTACACCTTC.